This T cell receptor (beta chain) was observed in a study of Graves' ophthalmopathy and Graves' hyperthyroidism. This clonotype was recorded many times. Each diagnosis was determined on the basis of clinical symptoms, serum thyroxine, TRAb, thyroid ultrasound and orbital computed tomography. The germline gives CDR1 LNHNV, CDR2 YYDKDF (reference sequence). This CDR3 comprises 15 residues. Trimming pared 2 bases from V and 2 bases from J, leaving 12 bases between. The sequenced template was RNA, covering the TCR beta CDR3 region. First-round RT-PCR relied on HTBI primers, and a second-round multiplex PCR came next. TCRdb called the multiplex PCR reads again in MiXCR, with one record for every CDR3 protein. The sample lists 650,000 to 900,000 distinct CDR3 sequences; roughly two fifths were seen once.

The V and J genes are TRBV15 and TRBJ2-5; D gene unclear. The sequencing input was peripheral blood. This TCR derives from an adult man with Graves' ophthalmopathy. CDR3 protein: CATSRQMLPQETQYF. CDR3 DNA: TGTGCCACCAGCAGACAAATGCTACCTCAAGAGACCCAGTACTTC.